The sequence of this T cell receptor (beta chain) was determined in a study of response to subunit inactivated influenza vaccine. TCRdb processed the RT-PCR reads anew with MiXCR; each CDR3 protein has one entry. The sample yields roughly 790,000 distinct CDR3 sequences, over 20% seen once. General study points: Each seasonal influenza vaccination, the authors suggested, recruits few new T cells.

A remark on this clonotype: The antigen is not known.

This TCR was sampled from a man in his forties or fifties who received an inactivated influenza vaccine. The source was PBMCs from blood, collected more than 4 days after vaccination.

The chain's CDR3 is CASSDRQGTTGELFF. CDR3 nucleotide sequence: TGTGCCAGCAGCGACCGACAGGGGACCACCGGGGAGCTGTTTTTT. The V and J genes are TRBV7-2 and TRBJ2-2; 8 bases align to TRBD1. The ends lost 5 bases at V and 4 bases at J; junction bases unmatched: 6. Germline CDR1 reads SGHTA; CDR2 reads FQGNSA. The CDR3 covers 15 residues.